These T cell receptor beta chains were read from a single sample in a study of blood T cell repertoires in COVID-19. Profiling relied on immunoSEQ multiplex PCR, and the TCRdb table lists in-frame clones only, not all of them. Of roughly 40,000 clones listed, around 80% are singletons. The specimen sequenced was peripheral blood. The receptors were sampled from a man between 70 and 80 years old with acute or convalescent COVID-19. CDR3s include the opening cysteine and the closing phenylalanine or tryptophan. The D gene is left open where the match is weak. Clone size appears in some rows only: once, few, many, or a class for an expanded clone.

j_gene: TRBJ2-1
abundance: .
v_gene: TRBV2
d_gene: TRBD1
CDR3aa: CASRTGTGGNEQFF
CDR3nt: TGTGCCAGCAGAACCGGGACAGGGGGAAATGAGCAGTTCTTC

j_gene: TRBJ1-5
abundance: .
v_gene: TRBV25-1
d_gene: TRBD1
CDR3aa: CASRGTGRGQPQHF
CDR3nt: TGTGCCAGCAGGGGGACAGGGAGAGGTCAGCCCCAGCATTTT

j_gene: TRBJ2-1
abundance: .
v_gene: TRBV19
d_gene: .
CDR3aa: CASKAGEYNEQFF
CDR3nt: TGTGCCAGTAAGGCAGGGGAGTACAATGAGCAGTTCTTC

j_gene: TRBJ1-3
abundance: .
v_gene: TRBV7-9
d_gene: TRBD1
CDR3aa: CASSLAGRGSRNTIYF
CDR3nt: TGTGCCAGCAGCTTAGCTGGCAGGGGGAGTAGAAACACCATATATTTT

j_gene: TRBJ2-1
abundance: .
v_gene: TRBV6-5
d_gene: .
CDR3aa: CASSYSGTRNEQFF
CDR3nt: TGTGCCAGCAGTTACTCCGGGACACGAAATGAGCAGTTCTTC

j_gene: TRBJ2-2
abundance: .
v_gene: TRBV19
d_gene: .
CDR3aa: CASSDGRANTGELFF
CDR3nt: TGTGCCAGTAGTGATGGCAGGGCGAACACCGGGGAGCTGTTTTTT

j_gene: TRBJ1-6
abundance: once
v_gene: TRBV6-6
d_gene: TRBD1
CDR3aa: CASRHRDSDNSPLHF
CDR3nt: TGTGCCAGCAGACACCGGGACAGCGATAATTCACCCCTCCACTTT

j_gene: TRBJ1-6
abundance: .
v_gene: TRBV5-1
d_gene: TRBD1
CDR3aa: CASAKDRGPSPLHF
CDR3nt: TGCGCCAGCGCGAAAGACAGGGGGCCTTCACCCCTCCACTTT

j_gene: TRBJ2-4
abundance: few
v_gene: TRBV27
d_gene: .
CDR3aa: CASRTLTTVPAKNIQYF
CDR3nt: TGTGCCAGCAGAACCTTAACGACAGTCCCAGCCAAAAACATTCAGTACTTC

j_gene: TRBJ1-2
abundance: .
v_gene: TRBV19
d_gene: TRBD1
CDR3aa: CASSIEDRVYGYTF
CDR3nt: TGTGCCAGTAGTATTGAGGACAGGGTGTATGGCTACACCTTC

j_gene: TRBJ2-7
abundance: .
v_gene: TRBV29-1
d_gene: .
CDR3aa: CSVSGQAYEQYF
CDR3nt: TGCAGCGTGTCGGGACAAGCCTACGAGCAGTACTTC

j_gene: TRBJ1-1
abundance: .
v_gene: TRBV10-2
d_gene: .
CDR3aa: CASTMGGGTEAFF
CDR3nt: TGCGCCAGCACCATGGGGGGAGGCACTGAAGCTTTCTTT

j_gene: TRBJ1-5
abundance: few
v_gene: TRBV6-6
d_gene: TRBD1
CDR3aa: CASSLQQGYSNQPQHF
CDR3nt: TGTGCCAGCAGTTTACAACAGGGGTATAGCAATCAGCCCCAGCATTTT

j_gene: TRBJ1-3
abundance: once
v_gene: TRBV5-5
d_gene: .
CDR3aa: CASSPRQLSGNTIYF
CDR3nt: TGTGCCAGCAGCCCAAGACAACTCTCTGGAAACACCATATATTTT

j_gene: TRBJ1-2
abundance: .
v_gene: TRBV5-6
d_gene: TRBD1
CDR3aa: CASSLRTVTGESGYTF
CDR3nt: TGTGCCAGCAGCCTCAGAACTGTAACAGGGGAAAGTGGCTACACCTTC

j_gene: TRBJ1-5
abundance: once
v_gene: TRBV7-8
d_gene: TRBD1
CDR3aa: CASSDDRGHNQPQHF
CDR3nt: TGTGCCAGCAGCGATGACAGGGGCCACAATCAGCCCCAGCATTTT

j_gene: TRBJ1-6
abundance: .
v_gene: TRBV7-9
d_gene: .
CDR3aa: CASSLPQSGDSPLHF
CDR3nt: TGTGCCAGCAGCTTACCTCAATCCGGGGATTCACCCCTCCACTTT

j_gene: TRBJ1-5
abundance: once
v_gene: TRBV30
d_gene: .
CDR3aa: CAWSAGAWEPQHF
CDR3nt: TGTGCCTGGAGTGCAGGGGCTTGGGAGCCCCAGCATTTT

j_gene: TRBJ2-3
abundance: .
v_gene: TRBV3-1/TRBV3-2
d_gene: .
CDR3aa: CASSQRGTDTQYF
CDR3nt: TGTGCCAGCAGCCAGAGAGGCACAGATACGCAGTATTTT

j_gene: TRBJ1-3
abundance: .
v_gene: TRBV28
d_gene: .
CDR3aa: CASIRGAPSSGNTIYF
CDR3nt: TGTGCCAGCATCCGGGGGGCACCGAGCTCTGGAAACACCATATATTTT

j_gene: TRBJ1-1
abundance: .
v_gene: TRBV19
d_gene: TRBD1
CDR3aa: CASSSLGQGTEAFF
CDR3nt: TGTGCCAGTAGTTCACTGGGACAGGGCACTGAAGCTTTCTTT

j_gene: TRBJ2-7
abundance: .
v_gene: TRBV3-1/TRBV3-2
d_gene: .
CDR3aa: CASSQDRGGEQYF
CDR3nt: TGTGCCAGCAGCCAAGATAGGGGGGGCGAGCAGTACTTC

j_gene: TRBJ1-5
abundance: .
v_gene: TRBV7-2
d_gene: .
CDR3aa: CASSLAGQPQHF
CDR3nt: TGTGCCAGCAGCCTCGCGGGTCAGCCCCAGCATTTT

j_gene: TRBJ2-2
abundance: .
v_gene: TRBV6-5
d_gene: TRBD1
CDR3aa: CASRGTGLAGELFF
CDR3nt: TGTGCCAGCCGAGGGACAGGGTTGGCCGGGGAGCTGTTTTTT

j_gene: TRBJ1-4
abundance: .
v_gene: TRBV6-6
d_gene: TRBD1
CDR3aa: CASSPGDSFLFEKLFF
CDR3nt: TGTGCCAGCAGCCCTGGGGACAGCTTCCTATTTGAAAAACTGTTTTTT

j_gene: TRBJ2-2
abundance: .
v_gene: TRBV5-1
d_gene: .
CDR3aa: CASSLGTWRGTGELFF
CDR3nt: TGCGCCAGCAGCTTGGGTACCTGGAGGGGAACCGGGGAGCTGTTTTTT

j_gene: TRBJ1-2
abundance: few
v_gene: TRBV19
d_gene: .
CDR3aa: CASSIQHSNYGYTF
CDR3nt: TGTGCCAGTAGTATACAACATTCTAACTATGGCTACACCTTC

j_gene: TRBJ1-2
abundance: .
v_gene: TRBV28
d_gene: TRBD1
CDR3aa: CASRTGAQEPSNYGYTF
CDR3nt: TGTGCCAGCAGAACAGGGGCTCAGGAGCCATCTAACTATGGCTACACCTTC

j_gene: TRBJ1-6
abundance: .
v_gene: TRBV11-2
d_gene: TRBD1
CDR3aa: CASSSTGGNSPLHF
CDR3nt: TGTGCCAGCAGCTCGACAGGGGGGAATTCACCCCTCCACTTT

j_gene: TRBJ1-2
abundance: .
v_gene: TRBV11-2
d_gene: .
CDR3aa: CASSLDRTDGNYGYTF
CDR3nt: TGTGCCAGCAGCCTAGATCGTACAGACGGTAACTATGGCTACACCTTC

j_gene: TRBJ1-1
abundance: .
v_gene: TRBV5-5
d_gene: .
CDR3aa: CASSPGDTEAFF
CDR3nt: TGTGCCAGCAGCCCAGGGGACACTGAAGCTTTCTTT

j_gene: TRBJ1-2
abundance: .
v_gene: TRBV7-2
d_gene: TRBD1
CDR3aa: CASSLDGPTGDTFYGYTF
CDR3nt: TGTGCCAGCAGCTTAGATGGTCCAACAGGGGACACCTTCTATGGCTACACCTTC

j_gene: TRBJ1-6
abundance: .
v_gene: TRBV14
d_gene: TRBD1
CDR3aa: CASSLRTGGSPLHF
CDR3nt: TGTGCCAGCAGCTTACGGACAGGGGGTTCACCCCTCCACTTT

j_gene: TRBJ1-2
abundance: once
v_gene: TRBV7-2
d_gene: .
CDR3aa: CASSQTGNYGYTF
CDR3nt: TGTGCCAGCAGCCAGACAGGAAACTATGGCTACACCTTC

j_gene: TRBJ2-7
abundance: .
v_gene: TRBV19
d_gene: .
CDR3aa: CASSPGPGGVYEQYF
CDR3nt: TGTGCCAGTAGTCCTGGTCCCGGCGGGGTCTACGAGCAGTACTTC

j_gene: TRBJ2-2
abundance: .
v_gene: TRBV5-1
d_gene: TRBD2
CDR3aa: CASGTSGGLGTGELFF
CDR3nt: TGCGCCAGCGGGACTAGCGGGGGTCTAGGCACCGGGGAGCTGTTTTTT

j_gene: TRBJ1-2
abundance: .
v_gene: TRBV6-2/TRBV6-3
d_gene: .
CDR3aa: CASSYRTSYGYTF
CDR3nt: TGTGCCAGCAGTTACCGGACAAGCTATGGCTACACCTTC

j_gene: TRBJ1-1
abundance: .
v_gene: TRBV7-3
d_gene: .
CDR3aa: CASSLTKNTEAFF
CDR3nt: TGTGCCAGCAGCTTAACCAAGAACACTGAAGCTTTCTTT

j_gene: TRBJ2-1
abundance: .
v_gene: TRBV7-2
d_gene: .
CDR3aa: CASSWTVSYNEQFF
CDR3nt: TGTGCCAGCAGTTGGACAGTCTCCTACAATGAGCAGTTCTTC

j_gene: TRBJ1-3
abundance: .
v_gene: TRBV6-1
d_gene: TRBD1
CDR3aa: CASSERGQGNTIYF
CDR3nt: TGTGCCAGCAGTGAACGGGGACAGGGGAACACCATATATTTT

j_gene: TRBJ2-3
abundance: .
v_gene: TRBV3-1/TRBV3-2
d_gene: TRBD2
CDR3aa: CASQPGGRDTQYF
CDR3nt: TGTGCCAGCCAGCCCGGGGGGAGGGATACGCAGTATTTT

j_gene: TRBJ1-2
abundance: .
v_gene: TRBV2
d_gene: .
CDR3aa: CASSYRALNYGYTF
CDR3nt: TGTGCCAGCAGTTACAGGGCTCTTAACTATGGCTACACCTTC

j_gene: TRBJ2-1
abundance: few
v_gene: TRBV4-3
d_gene: TRBD2
CDR3aa: CASSPLAGGQNEQFF
CDR3nt: TGCGCCAGCAGCCCGTTAGCGGGGGGCCAAAATGAGCAGTTCTTC

j_gene: TRBJ1-6
abundance: .
v_gene: TRBV7-9
d_gene: TRBD1
CDR3aa: CASSQQGTGGNSPLHF
CDR3nt: TGTGCCAGCAGCCAACAAGGGACAGGAGGCAATTCACCCCTCCACTTT

j_gene: TRBJ1-5
abundance: medium-sized
v_gene: TRBV6-1
d_gene: .
CDR3aa: CASSEYGGGQPQHF
CDR3nt: TGTGCCAGCAGTGAGTATGGGGGCGGTCAGCCCCAGCATTTT

j_gene: TRBJ1-4
abundance: .
v_gene: TRBV4-3
d_gene: .
CDR3aa: CASSQEGTAVRYGEKLFF
CDR3nt: TGCGCCAGCAGCCAAGAGGGGACTGCGGTGAGGTACGGTGAAAAACTGTTTTTT

j_gene: TRBJ2-7
abundance: .
v_gene: TRBV3-1/TRBV3-2
d_gene: TRBD1
CDR3aa: CASSPRTGGFSYEQYF
CDR3nt: TGTGCCAGCAGCCCGCGGACAGGGGGTTTCTCCTACGAGCAGTACTTC

j_gene: TRBJ1-5
abundance: .
v_gene: TRBV9
d_gene: TRBD1
CDR3aa: CASSSGTGPSGAQHF
CDR3nt: TGTGCCAGCAGCTCCGGGACAGGCCCTTCGGGGGCCCAGCATTTT

j_gene: TRBJ1-1
abundance: few
v_gene: TRBV25-1
d_gene: TRBD1
CDR3aa: CASSEIYRGRTEAFF
CDR3nt: TGTGCCAGCAGTGAGATATACAGGGGGCGAACTGAAGCTTTCTTT

j_gene: TRBJ2-1
abundance: .
v_gene: TRBV6-2/TRBV6-3
d_gene: .
CDR3aa: CASSYSRGRAGEQFF
CDR3nt: TGTGCCAGCAGTTACTCGAGGGGCCGAGCGGGTGAGCAGTTCTTC

j_gene: TRBJ1-3
abundance: few
v_gene: TRBV19
d_gene: .
CDR3aa: CASSGSAAGNTIYF
CDR3nt: TGTGCCAGTAGCGGCTCCGCGGCTGGAAACACCATATATTTT

j_gene: TRBJ2-6
abundance: few
v_gene: TRBV7-9
d_gene: .
CDR3aa: CASSSLTRLKGANVLTF
CDR3nt: TGTGCCAGCAGCTCACTGACACGGTTGAAGGGGGCCAACGTCCTGACTTTC

j_gene: TRBJ2-1
abundance: .
v_gene: TRBV7-2
d_gene: .
CDR3aa: CASSLGRENEQFF
CDR3nt: TGTGCCAGCAGCTTAGGAAGGGAGAATGAGCAGTTCTTC

j_gene: TRBJ2-2
abundance: .
v_gene: TRBV5-4
d_gene: .
CDR3aa: CASSPNTGELFF
CDR3nt: TGTGCCAGCAGCCCAAACACCGGGGAGCTGTTTTTT

j_gene: TRBJ1-1
abundance: few
v_gene: TRBV4-3
d_gene: .
CDR3aa: CASSYSGRGGTEAFF
CDR3nt: TGCGCCAGCAGCTATTCAGGCCGGGGTGGCACTGAAGCTTTCTTT